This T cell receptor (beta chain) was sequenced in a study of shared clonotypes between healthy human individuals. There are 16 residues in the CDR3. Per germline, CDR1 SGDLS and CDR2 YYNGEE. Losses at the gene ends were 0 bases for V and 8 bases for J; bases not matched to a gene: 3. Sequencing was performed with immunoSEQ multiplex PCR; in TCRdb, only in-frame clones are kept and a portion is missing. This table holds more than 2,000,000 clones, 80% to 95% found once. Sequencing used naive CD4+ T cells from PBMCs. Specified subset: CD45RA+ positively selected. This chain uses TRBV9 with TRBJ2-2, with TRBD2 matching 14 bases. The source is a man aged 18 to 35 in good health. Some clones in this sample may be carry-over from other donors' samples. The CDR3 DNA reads TGTGCCAGCAGCGTAGGACTAGCGGGAGGGCCGGGGGAGCTGTTTTTT. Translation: CASSVGLAGGPGELFF.